This T cell receptor (beta chain) came from a study of graft-versus-host responses after intestinal transplantation. The wider study: All of the recipients had induction that used anti-thymocyte globulin, then tacrolimus and steroids for about 3 years.

Graft samples were processed, releasing intraepithelial and lamina propria lymphocytes. The protocol was immunoSEQ multiplex PCR, while the TCRdb copy is restricted to in-frame clones and leaves out a portion. The sample lists 35,000 to 40,000 clones; around 90% were seen once. The junction had 5 bases not matched to a gene; V was cut back by 6 bases and J by 4 bases. CDR1 and CDR2 (germline): MNHEY, SMNVEV (reference sequence). The CDR3 runs 15 residues. The chain links TRBV27 to TRBJ2-1; TRBD2 aligns across 11 bases. The sample was ileum tissue, taken 200 to 210 days after intestinal transplant. The sequence came from a human patient who received an intestinal transplant, so some T cells may come from the graft donor. CDR3 DNA sequence: TGTGCCAGCAGCCCGGGACTAGCGGCATACAATGAGCAGTTCTTC. This sequence encodes CASSPGLAAYNEQFF.